These 26 T cell receptor beta chains came from one sample sequenced in a study of molecular identifiers for immune sequencing clone quantification. TCRdb redid the calling of the PCR reads with MiXCR, one entry per CDR3 protein. The table has a few hundred thousand distinct CDR3 sequences, about a fifth seen once; the top ten hold about 0.84%. Sequencing was carried out using naive CD8+ T cells from blood, with Jurkat cell RNA spiked in. The subset: FACS-sorted CD8+CD4-CCR7+CD45RA+ naive T cells. These receptor sequences come from a human donor in good health. Some libraries in this study had Jurkat cell RNA spiked in.

The sample holds a few counts of this clonotype. The rearrangement links TRBV6-2 or TRBV6-3 to TRBJ2-7, with D hard to call. CDR1 MNHEY and CDR2 SVGEGT come from the germline V gene. CDR3 length: 14 amino acids. Trimming took 0 bases from V and 2 from J, leaving 8 bases between them. The CDR3: CASSYSDPAYEQYF. The CDR3 nucleotides are TGTGCCAGCAGTTACTCGGACCCAGCCTACGAGCAGTACTTC.

This clonotype was seen only a few times. This chain joins TRBV7-9 and TRBJ2-2, with 13 bases matching TRBD2. Losses at the gene ends were 4 bases for V and 0 bases for J; bases not matched to a gene: 11. CDR1 SEHNR and CDR2 FQNEAQ come from the germline V gene (reference sequence). The CDR3 consists of 20 residues. CDR3 protein: CASSSTRLAGGTANTGELFF. As DNA, the CDR3 is TGTGCCAGCAGCTCAACCAGACTAGCGGGGGGAACCGCGAACACCGGGGAGCTGTTTTTT. Filled out from reference TRBV7-9 and TRBJ2-2, the complete variable domain reads DTGVSQNPRHKITKRGQNVTFRCDPISEHNRLYWYRQTLGQGPEFLTYFQNEAQLEKSRLLSDRFSAERPKGSFSTLEIQRTEQGDSAMYLCASSSTRLAGGTANTGELFFGEGSRLTVL.

With respect to this clonotype: Sequence at one end of the junction differs from germline and may be a read error. This chain uses TRBV5-1 with TRBJ2-3; TRBD2 agrees at 8 bases. CDR3 length equals 19 residues. The germline V gene encodes CDR1 SGHRS and CDR2 YFSETQ. CDR3 protein: CASGLGLEATVLIADTQYF. The CDR3 DNA sequence: TGCGCCAGCGGCTTGGGACTAGAGGCAACGGTTTTAATAGCAGATACGCAATATTTT. The full variable domain, in which reference TRBV5-1 and TRBJ2-3 provide the parts outside the CDR3, is KAGVTQTPRYLIKTRGQQVTLSCSPISGHRSVSWYQQTPGQGLQFLFEYFSETQRNKGNFPGRFSGRQFSNSRSEMNVSTLELGDSALYLCASGLGLEATVLIADTQYFGPGTRLTVL.

On this clonotype: A much larger clone differs by one base, so this may be a read error. The conserved phenylalanine or tryptophan is not found at the CDR3 terminus, so this likely reflects a read error. The chain links TRBV19 to TRBJ1-1; D ambiguous. CDR3 length: 13 residues. The germline V and J ends were trimmed by 6 bases and 0 bases, with 8 bases remaining between them. Germline values: CDR1 LNHDA, CDR2 SQIVND (reference sequence). This CDR3 reads CASSDTLNTEAFL. In DNA, the CDR3 is TGTGCCAGTAGCGACACCTTGAACACTGAAGCTTTCCTT.

The gene calls are TRBV27 and TRBJ2-5, with D tentatively TRBD2 (5 bases). Germline assignment: CDR1 MNHEY and CDR2 SMNVEV (reference sequence). CDR3 length: 14 residues. The V end was cut by 8 bases, the J end by 4 bases, with 17 bases between. CDR3: CASRMEDRRETQYF. Written as DNA, the CDR3 is TGTGCCAGCCGAATGGAGGACCGCCGAGAGACCCAGTACTTC.

The rearrangement links TRBV7-9 to TRBJ1-1; no clear D. Per the germline V gene, CDR1 is SEHNR and CDR2 is FQNEAQ (reference sequence). The CDR3 length is 14 residues. V lost 0 bases, J lost 0 bases, and 5 bases lay in between. The CDR3 loop is CASSLARVNTEAFF. CDR3 nucleotides: TGTGCCAGCAGCTTAGCGCGGGTGAACACTGAAGCTTTCTTT.

This clonotype was detected a few times. The chain joins TRBV6-2 or TRBV6-3 to TRBJ2-5, with D perhaps TRBD2 (5 bases). Between the trimmed V and J ends, which lost 6 bases and 5 bases, there was a span of 16 bases. Germline loops: CDR1 MNHEY, CDR2 SVGEGT. The CDR3 has 14 amino acids. CDR3 loop: CASRTDSGWETQYF. DNA for the CDR3: TGTGCCAGCAGGACGGACTCTGGGTGGGAGACCCAGTACTTC.

On this clonotype: Just one base apart from a much larger clone, this may be a read error. The rearrangement links TRBV6-5 to TRBJ2-7, with 8 nucleotides matching TRBD2. CDR3 length equals 13 residues. Unmatched junction bases numbered 9, after V lost 8 bases and J lost 6 bases. Germline V gene sequence: CDR1 MNHEY, CDR2 SVGAGI. The CDR3 spells CASGPAGAVEQYF. DNA for the CDR3: TGTGCCAGCGGACCAGCGGGAGCGGTCGAGCAGTACTTC.

As for this clonotype: One end of the junction is discordant with germline, which a read error may explain. The gene calls are TRBV11-2 and TRBJ2-3; perhaps TRBD1 as D (5 bases). CDR1 and CDR2 from the germline V gene are SGHAT and FQNNGV. CDR3 size: 15 residues. The CDR3 loop reads CASSLVRPSTGTQYF. The CDR3 nucleotides read TGTGCCAGCAGCTTAGTGAGGCCCAGCACAGGTACGCAGTATTTT.

This clonotype was detected a few times. The chain employs TRBV24-1 and TRBJ2-1; 7 bases are shared with TRBD1. The ends lost 2 bases at V and 0 bases at J; junction bases unmatched: 6. This CDR3 is 17 amino acids long. CDR1 and CDR2 from the germline V gene are KGHDR and SFDVKD. The CDR3 coding sequence is TGTGCCACCAGTGATTACAGGGGTCCCGACTCCTACAATGAGCAGTTCTTC. Translation gives CATSDYRGPDSYNEQFF.

This clonotype was counted only a few times. The gene calls are TRBV7-9 and TRBJ1-1; D perhaps matches TRBD1 (5 bases). Trimming removed 3 bases at V and 6 bases at J, with 17 bases between. This CDR3 comprises 15 residues. The germline gives CDR1 SEHNR, CDR2 FQNEAQ (reference sequence). CDR3 loop: CASSLGGTPSAEAFF. CDR3 nucleotides: TGTGCCAGCAGCTTGGGGGGGACCCCCAGCGCTGAAGCTTTCTTT.

At least ten counts were recorded for this clonotype. The chain carries TRBV3-1 and TRBJ2-7, with D unresolved. Germline values: CDR1 LGHDT, CDR2 YNNKEL (reference sequence). The germline V and J ends were trimmed by 6 bases and 1 base, with 10 bases remaining between them. CDR3 length equals 13 residues. The CDR3 bases are TGTGCCAGCAGTGTCGGGCCTTCCTACGAGCAGTACTTC. This gives the protein CASSVGPSYEQYF.

Comment on this clonotype: One base away lies a much larger clone, so this may be a sequencing read error. The chain is built from TRBV6-5 and TRBJ2-5; 7 bases align to TRBD1. Per germline, CDR1 MNHEY and CDR2 SVGAGI. The CDR3 is 13 residues long. The CDR3 region has the DNA TGTGCCAGCAGTGGGACAGCCCAAGAGACCCAGCACTTC. This translates into CASSGTAQETQHF.

This clonotype was recorded at least ten times. The chain combines TRBV29-1 with TRBJ2-7; D is unresolved. The germline V gene encodes CDR1 SQVTM and CDR2 ANQGSEA. Trimming removed 1 base from V and 1 base from J, with 14 bases in between. The CDR3 loop spans 15 amino acids. In DNA form, the CDR3 reads TGCAGCGTTGAAGTACCCAGCGTAGGTTCCTACGAGCAGTACTTC. It codes for CSVEVPSVGSYEQYF.

This clonotype was seen at least ten times. The V and J genes are TRBV6-5 and TRBJ2-5; TRBD1 is a possible D gene (6 bases). The CDR3 is 14 residues long. Germline loops: CDR1 MNHEY, CDR2 SVGAGI. Trimming removed 5 bases from V and 1 base from J, with 11 bases in between. CDR3 sequence reads: CASSRQESQETQYF. CDR3 in DNA: TGTGCCAGCAGTAGACAGGAGTCCCAAGAGACCCAGTACTTC.

To note about this clonotype: This may be a read error: a much more frequent sequence differs by one nucleotide. The chain links TRBV3-1 to TRBJ2-3; D is unresolved. This CDR3 comprises 14 residues. V was trimmed by 0 bases and J by 6 bases, leaving 10 bases between them. Germline lookup yields CDR1 LGHDT and CDR2 YNNKEL (reference sequence). CDR3 sequence: CASSQDPRLDTQYF. The CDR3, as DNA: TGTGCCAGCAGCCAAGATCCCCGGTTGGATACGCAGTATTTT.

This clonotype was detected a few times. This rearrangement joins TRBV6-2 or TRBV6-3 to TRBJ1-5; a possible D gene is TRBD1 (6 bases). The CDR3 has 15 amino acids. V was trimmed by 2 bases and J by 0 bases, leaving 8 bases between them. The V gene's germline CDR1 is MNHEY and CDR2 SVGEGT. CDR3 region: CASSYRGYSNQPQHF. The CDR3 DNA sequence: TGTGCCAGCAGTTACAGGGGGTATAGCAATCAGCCCCAGCATTTT.

This clonotype was picked up many times. The chain links TRBV11-2 to TRBJ2-7; a weak D match, TRBD1 (6 bases). The CDR3 is 16 amino acids. The V gene's germline CDR1 is SGHAT and CDR2 FQNNGV. The germline V and J ends were trimmed by 0 bases and 0 bases, with 12 bases remaining between them. The CDR3 coding sequence is TGTGCCAGCAGCTTAGATCCCGGACAGAGCTCCTACGAGCAGTACTTC. This encodes CASSLDPGQSSYEQYF.

This clonotype has at least ten counts. V usage is TRBV28 and J usage is TRBJ2-3, with 9 nucleotides matching TRBD2. The CDR3 extends over 15 amino acids. Germline CDR1 and CDR2: MDHEN and SYDVKM. The trim removed 8 bases at V and 0 bases at J, leaving 6 bases unmatched. CDR3 loop: CASSILAGSTDTQYF. The CDR3 region has the DNA TGTGCCAGCTCGATTCTAGCGGGAAGCACAGATACGCAGTATTTT.

This clonotype came up many times. V is TRBV7-2 and J is TRBJ2-7; D is possibly TRBD1 or TRBD2 (5 bases each). Germline V CDR1 and CDR2: SGHTA, FQGNSA. This CDR3 has 13 residues. The V end was cut by 5 bases, the J end by 4 bases, with 12 bases between. CDR3 sequence: CASSPWDGYEQYF. In DNA, the CDR3 is TGTGCCAGCAGCCCGTGGGACGGATACGAGCAGTACTTC.

This clonotype has only one observation. CDR3 residues: CATSGVREVVDTQYF. In DNA form, the CDR3 reads TGTGCCACCAGTGGAGTTCGGGAGGTTGTGGATACGCAGTATTTT. The V call is TRBV24-1, the J call TRBJ2-3, with 7 bases aligning to TRBD2. The V and J ends lost 5 bases and 6 bases, in that order; junction bases with no gene match: 10. Germline V gives CDR1 KGHDR, CDR2 SFDVKD. The CDR3 runs to 15 residues.

This clonotype was observed a handful of times. V is TRBV20-1 and J is TRBJ1-4; possible D gene TRBD1, 6 bases. Germline CDR1 DFQATT, CDR2 SNEGSKA (reference sequence). The CDR3 is 20 amino acids. V shed 0 bases and J shed 0 bases, with 23 bases lying between them. CDR3 in DNA: TGCAGTGCTAGAGATCTGGTTAGCAGGGGATATCCGGCAACTAATGAAAAACTGTTTTTT. Translating it yields CSARDLVSRGYPATNEKLFF.

V gene TRBV29-1 combines with J gene TRBJ2-1, with 8 bases identical to TRBD2. Germline loops: CDR1 SQVTM, CDR2 ANQGSEA. The junction had 4 bases not matched to a gene; V was cut back by 6 bases and J by 0 bases. The CDR3 spans 14 residues. Written as DNA, the CDR3 is TGCAGCGTCGGGGGGGGGGGCTCCTACAATGAGCAGTTCTTC. Amino acid sequence: CSVGGGGSYNEQFF.

This clonotype was counted a few times. The chain couples TRBV3-1 to TRBJ2-7; 10 nucleotides line up with TRBD1. The CDR3 covers 17 residues. The J segment lost 5 bases and the V segment lost 2 bases, leaving 12 bases of the junction unmatched. The V gene's germline CDR1 is LGHDT and CDR2 YNNKEL (reference sequence). This chain's CDR3 is CASSQPTGTGVRNEQYF. CDR3 nucleotides: TGTGCCAGCAGCCAACCGACCGGGACAGGGGTCCGAAACGAGCAGTACTTC.

This chain connects TRBV12-3 or TRBV12-4 to TRBJ1-1; TRBD1 might be the D (5 bases). V lost 7 bases and J lost 10, with 19 bases in between. The length of the CDR3 is 13 residues. CDR3: CASTGDGSLVAFF. In DNA, the CDR3 is TGTGCCAGCACCGGGGACGGCAGCTTAGTAGCTTTCTTT.

V usage is TRBV6-6 and J usage is TRBJ2-5; no firm D call. The V gene lost 6 bases and the J gene lost 3 bases, with 14 bases spanning the gap. The CDR3 has 14 amino acids. Germline V gene sequence: CDR1 MNHNY, CDR2 SVGAGI (reference sequence). The CDR3: CASSPSGRKETQYF. The CDR3 DNA reads as TGTGCCAGCAGCCCCTCTGGGCGAAAAGAGACCCAGTACTTC.